The 17 T cell receptor beta chains presented below share a single source sample, sequenced in a study of Graves' ophthalmopathy and Graves' hyperthyroidism (dated by TCRdb to the late 2010s). TCRdb lists the instrument as Illumina HiSeq 2000. TCR beta CDR3 regions were amplified from RNA transcripts for repertoire sequencing. A first-round RT-PCR used HTBI primers with the Qiagen OneStep RT-PCR kit, followed by a second-round multiplex PCR, size selection and purification. TCRdb handled the public reads itself, with Q25 trimming in fastp and clone calling in MiXCR, and kept productive beta chains. Rows merge per CDR3 protein into single entries with the most common DNA and genes. Counted in this sample were hundreds of thousands of distinct CDR3 sequences; around 45% of them appeared once. The top ten hold over 40% of the sample. Sequenced sample: peripheral blood. These receptors were taken from an adult man with Graves' ophthalmopathy.

The chain combines TRBV12-3 or TRBV12-4 with TRBJ2-2, with TRBD1 as a possible D gene (6 bases). The CDR3 sequence is 14 residues long. The ends were cut back, 4 bases at V and 4 bases at J, with 10 bases in the middle. CDR3 DNA sequence: TGTGCCAGCAGTTCCCGGGACACCACCGGGGAGCTGTTTTTT. Translating gives CASSSRDTTGELFF.

About this clonotype: Compared with germline, one end of the junction differs, possibly owing to a read error. This chain uses TRBV6-2 or TRBV6-3 with TRBJ2-7; possibly TRBD1 for D (6 bases). Germline V lookup: CDR1 MNHEY, CDR2 SVGEGT. The CDR3 extends over 14 amino acids. CDR3 DNA: TGTGCCATCAGTTACGGCAGGGGAGTACGGGAGCAGTACTTC. Residues: CAISYGRGVREQYF.

The chain is built from TRBV9 and TRBJ1-6; D is ambiguous. The CDR3 has 14 amino acids. Germline V gene sequence: CDR1 SGDLS, CDR2 YYNGEE. V was shortened by 0 bases and J by 5 bases, with 6 bases between the two germline ends. DNA for the CDR3: TGTGCCAGCAGCGTAGGGGCGGATAATTCACCCCTCCACTTT. Encoded protein: CASSVGADNSPLHF.

The rearrangement uses TRBV15 and TRBJ1-2; unclear D gene. There are 17 residues in the CDR3. Germline-derived CDR1 and CDR2 are LNHNV and YYDKDF (reference sequence). V was pared by 3 bases and J by 3 bases, with 20 bases between. Written as DNA, the CDR3 is TGTGCCACCAGCAGTAAGCCCCTCAAGAAAGGGCACTATGGCTACACCTTC. Translated: CATSSKPLKKGHYGYTF.

The chain has TRBV28 and TRBJ2-7; TRBD1 matches 9 bases. The junction had 5 bases not matched to a gene; V was cut back by 8 bases and J by 3 bases. The germline gives CDR1 MDHEN, CDR2 SYDVKM. The CDR3 runs 13 residues. CDR3 DNA sequence: TGTGCCAGCCGGACAGGGGCACTCTACGAGCAGTACTTC. Translating it yields CASRTGALYEQYF.

V usage is TRBV10-3 and J usage is TRBJ2-7; 7 bases fit TRBD1. Germline values: CDR1 ENHRY, CDR2 SYGVKD. This CDR3 region has 14 residues. V lost 2 bases, J lost 3 bases, and 4 bases stayed unmatched. CDR3 nucleotides: TGTGCCATCAGTGAGGGACAGGCCGTCTACGAGCAGTACTTC. Its protein is CAISEGQAVYEQYF.

This clonotype was seen once. The gene calls are TRBV7-2 and TRBJ2-7; 8 positions match TRBD2. The germline V gene encodes CDR1 SGHTA and CDR2 FQGNSA. V shed 2 bases and J 2 bases; nucleotides not matched to a gene: 5. The CDR3 totals 15 residues. The CDR3: CASSLFGGGTYEQYF. The CDR3 DNA reads as TGTGCCAGCAGCTTATTCGGGGGGGGTACCTACGAGCAGTACTTC.

The chain recombines TRBV27 with TRBJ2-7; 7 bases agree with TRBD1. CDR3 length equals 13 residues. After removal of 6 bases from V and 4 bases from J, the junction contained 6 bases not matched to a gene. CDR1 and CDR2 from the germline V gene are MNHEY and SMNVEV (reference sequence). DNA of the CDR3: TGTGCCAGCAGAATGGGACAGCTGTACGAGCAGTACTTC. As protein: CASRMGQLYEQYF.

This clonotype has at least ten counts. The genes are TRBV19 and TRBJ1-2, with D perhaps TRBD1 (5 bases). Trimming took 4 bases from V and 2 from J, leaving 14 bases between them. CDR3 length: 15 amino acids. Germline V gives CDR1 LNHDA, CDR2 SQIVND (reference sequence). CDR3: CASSRGDARNYGYTF. The CDR3 bases are TGTGCCAGTAGTAGGGGGGACGCGAGAAACTATGGCTACACCTTC.

This rearrangement joins TRBV7-2 to TRBJ2-6; 8 nucleotides agree with TRBD1. The V gene's germline CDR1 is SGHTA and CDR2 FQGNSA. The CDR3 is made up of 18 amino acids. The ends lost 2 bases at V and 3 bases at J; junction bases unmatched: 9. The CDR3 here is CASSLSGRGLSGANVLTF. DNA of the CDR3: TGTGCCAGCAGCTTATCGGGCAGGGGGCTGAGTGGGGCCAACGTCCTGACTTTC.

This rearrangement joins TRBV10-3 to TRBJ1-1, with D possibly being TRBD1 (5 bases). The CDR3 runs to 14 residues. V was shortened by 6 bases and J by 5 bases, with 16 bases between the two germline ends. CDR1 is ENHRY, CDR2 SYGVKD, per germline. The CDR3 DNA reads as TGTGCCATCAGCGGGGGGACGTATAAAACTGAAGCTTTCTTT. Translated, it gives CAISGGTYKTEAFF.

This clonotype was seen only a few times. The chain links TRBV7-9 to TRBJ2-2, with D uncertain. Trimming shortened V by 0 bases and J by 0 bases, and 8 bases separated the two germline ends. The CDR3 has 16 amino acids. Germline CDR1 SEHNR, CDR2 FQNEAQ (reference sequence). CDR3 DNA: TGTGCCAGCAGCTTAGCTGGCGCGCCGAACACCGGGGAGCTGTTTTTT. It codes for CASSLAGAPNTGELFF. Filled out from reference TRBV7-9 and TRBJ2-2, the complete variable domain reads DTGVSQNPRHKITKRGQNVTFRCDPISEHNRLYWYRQTLGQGPEFLTYFQNEAQLEKSRLLSDRFSAERPKGSFSTLEIQRTEQGDSAMYLCASSLAGAPNTGELFFGEGSRLTVL.

This clonotype appeared a few times. The V call is TRBV12-3 or TRBV12-4, the J call TRBJ1-2; 9 bases align to TRBD1. The junction had 3 bases not matched to a gene; V was cut back by 3 bases and J by 4 bases. The CDR3 is 14 residues long. CDR3 protein: CASSFGDRAYGYTF. The DNA of the CDR3 is TGTGCCAGCAGTTTTGGGGACAGGGCCTATGGCTACACCTTC.

The rearrangement links TRBV7-3 to TRBJ2-2; maybe TRBD1 (6 bases). The CDR3 is 15 amino acids. Germline lookup yields CDR1 SGHTA and CDR2 FQGTGA. Trimming took 5 bases from V and 2 from J, leaving 12 bases between them. In DNA form, the CDR3 reads TGTGCCAGCAGCCCCCGGGACACCAACACCGGGGAGCTGTTTTTT. It codes for CASSPRDTNTGELFF.

This clonotype turned up a few times. The chain links TRBV19 to TRBJ2-7; D is unclear. CDR3 size: 12 residues. From germline, CDR1 is LNHDA and CDR2 SQIVND (reference sequence). V lost 10 bases and J lost 3, with 13 bases in between. The CDR3 loop is CATATQRYEQYF. The DNA of the CDR3 is TGTGCCACCGCTACACAGCGCTACGAGCAGTACTTC. Filled out from reference TRBV19 and TRBJ2-7, the complete variable domain reads DGGITQSPKYLFRKEGQNVTLSCEQNLNHDAMYWYRQDPGQGLRLIYYSQIVNDFQKGDIAEGYSVSREKKESFPLTVTSAQKNPTAFYLCATATQRYEQYFGPGTRLTVT.

This clonotype was detected only a few times. The CDR3 DNA reads TGCGCCAGCAGCTTGGGCCCTGGCCGACCGAACACTGAAGCTTTCTTT. Residues: CASSLGPGRPNTEAFF. This sequence joins TRBV5-1 and TRBJ1-1, with D uncertain. The V gene lost 0 bases and the J gene lost 1 base, with 13 bases spanning the gap. There are 16 residues in the CDR3. CDR1 is SGHRS and CDR2 is YFSETQ in the germline V gene.

This clonotype was counted many times. The chain links TRBV10-3 to TRBJ1-2, with D tentatively TRBD1 (6 bases). Between the trimmed V and J ends, which lost 2 bases and 6 bases, there was a span of 7 bases. CDR3 size: 12 residues. Per germline, CDR1 ENHRY and CDR2 SYGVKD. The CDR3 nucleotides are TGTGCCATCAGTGAGGCAGGGGATGGCTACACCTTC. Translated: CAISEAGDGYTF.